This T cell receptor beta chain appears in the sequencing data of a study of T cells in Graves' hyperthyroidism and ophthalmopathy. As for this clonotype: Its antigen is not known.

The CDR3 regions of TCR beta were amplified from RNA transcripts. First-round RT-PCR of the TCR CDR3 relied on the HTBI primer set. TCRdb re-analysed the multiplex PCR reads in MiXCR, keeping a single row per CDR3 protein. The profile shows about 46,000 distinct CDR3 sequences, roughly 50% of them singletons. Germline CDR1 is DFQATT and CDR2 is SNEGSKA (reference sequence). This CDR3 comprises 14 residues. J was trimmed by 6 bases and V by 4 bases; bases with no gene match: 9. General study findings and limits: Ophthalmopathy, which appeared later, was predicted by the model a median approximately 6 months before onset.

The material sequenced was peripheral blood or thyroid tissue (not recorded which). The rearrangement links TRBV20-1 to TRBJ2-7, with 10 positions matching TRBD2. The source of this sequence is a woman in her 50s with Graves' hyperthyroidism. In DNA form, the CDR3 reads TGCAGTGCTATTGCCGGGACTAGCGAGGCCGAGCAGTACTTC. It encodes CSAIAGTSEAEQYF.